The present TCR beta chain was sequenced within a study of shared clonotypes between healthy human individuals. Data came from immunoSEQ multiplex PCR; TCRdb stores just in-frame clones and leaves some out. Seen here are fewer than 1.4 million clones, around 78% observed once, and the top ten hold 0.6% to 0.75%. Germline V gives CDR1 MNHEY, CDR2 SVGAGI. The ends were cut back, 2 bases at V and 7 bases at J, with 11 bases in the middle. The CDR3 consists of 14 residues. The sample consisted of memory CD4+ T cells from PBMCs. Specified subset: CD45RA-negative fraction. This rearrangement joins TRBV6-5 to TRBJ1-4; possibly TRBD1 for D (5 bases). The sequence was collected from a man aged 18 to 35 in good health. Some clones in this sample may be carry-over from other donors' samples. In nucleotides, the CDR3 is TGTGCCAGCAGTTACGAAGGGGAATCTGAAAAACTGTTTTTT. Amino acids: CASSYEGESEKLFF.